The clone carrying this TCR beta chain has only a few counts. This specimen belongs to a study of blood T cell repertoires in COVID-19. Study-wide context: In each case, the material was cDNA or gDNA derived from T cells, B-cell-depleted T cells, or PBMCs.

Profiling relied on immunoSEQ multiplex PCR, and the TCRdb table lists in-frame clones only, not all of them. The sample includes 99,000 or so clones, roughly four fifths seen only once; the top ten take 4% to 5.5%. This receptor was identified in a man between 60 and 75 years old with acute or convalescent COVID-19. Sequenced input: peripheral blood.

CDR3 residues: CASSYPIGSPPGTEAFF. In DNA form, the CDR3 reads TGTGCCAGCAGTTACCCGATAGGGAGCCCCCCGGGCACTGAAGCTTTCTTT. The chain uses TRBV6-2 or TRBV6-3 and TRBJ1-1; D uncertain. Germline loops: CDR1 MNHEY, CDR2 SVGEGT. The V end lost 2 bases, the J end lost 4 bases, and 20 bases lay between the germline ends. The CDR3 has 17 residues.